The T cell receptor (beta chain) described here comes from a study of T cells in Graves' hyperthyroidism and ophthalmopathy. Amplified TCR beta CDR3 regions came from RNA transcripts. The HTBI primer set drove a first-round RT-PCR of the TCR CDR3. Each CDR3 protein gets one entry after TCRdb re-called the multiplex PCR reads with MiXCR. This repertoire shows about 500,000 distinct CDR3 sequences, 16% found once; its top ten account for roughly 18%. The germline V gene has CDR1 SEHNR and CDR2 FQNEAQ (reference sequence). Losses at the gene ends were 4 bases for V and 3 bases for J; bases not matched to a gene: 12. The CDR3 totals 16 residues.

The rearrangement joins TRBV7-9 to TRBJ2-7; 7 bases are a match to TRBD2. Sequenced input: blood. The receptor was isolated from a young woman with Graves' hyperthyroidism. The CDR3 loop is CASSSGTGTTIYEQYF. As DNA, the CDR3 is TGTGCCAGCAGCTCTGGAACCGGGACTACAATCTACGAGCAGTACTTC.